Below, 14 T cell receptor beta chains from the same sample are listed, as sequenced in a study of T cells in Graves' hyperthyroidism and ophthalmopathy. TCR beta CDR3 region amplification was performed from RNA transcripts. HTBI primers were the set used in a first-round RT-PCR of the TCR CDR3. TCRdb fed the multiplex PCR reads into MiXCR, producing one record per CDR3 protein. This table holds some 510,000 distinct CDR3 sequences, less than 25% found once. What was sequenced was blood. These receptors originate from a man between 18 and 29 years old with Graves' hyperthyroidism.

The chain is built from TRBV12-3 or TRBV12-4 and TRBJ1-1; D may be TRBD1 (5 bases). V was trimmed by 3 bases and J by 1 base, leaving 12 bases between them. The CDR3 length is 15 residues. DNA of the CDR3: TGTGCCAGCAGTTTCATCGGGGCTCGGAACACTGAAGCTTTCTTT. Translation: CASSFIGARNTEAFF.

A few counts support this clonotype. The rearrangement links TRBV12-3 or TRBV12-4 to TRBJ2-7; 8 bases align to TRBD1. CDR3 size: 12 residues. The trim removed 5 bases at V and 8 bases at J, leaving 5 bases unmatched. The CDR3 sequence is CASSVGQGQQYF. CDR3 bases: TGTGCCAGCAGTGTTGGACAGGGACAGCAGTACTTC.

In this sample, this clonotype turned up many times. The gene calls are TRBV6-1 and TRBJ1-1, with D unresolved. V lost 8 bases to trimming and J lost 8 bases, with 15 bases between them. The CDR3 loop spans 12 amino acids. Per germline, CDR1 MNHNS and CDR2 SASEGT. The CDR3 DNA reads TGTGCCAGCGGAGAATCTAATTGGGAAGCTTTCTTT. Protein: CASGESNWEAFF.

The chain is built from TRBV5-1 and TRBJ2-7, with 10 positions matching TRBD2. The CDR3 sequence is 15 residues long. The V gene's germline CDR1 is SGHRS and CDR2 YFSETQ. J lost 2 bases, V lost 3 bases, and 5 bases had no gene match. CDR3: CASSSGLAEAYEQYF. CDR3 nucleotide sequence: TGCGCCAGCAGCTCCGGACTAGCGGAGGCCTACGAGCAGTACTTC.

Many counts were recorded for this clonotype. The rearrangement joins TRBV12-3 or TRBV12-4 to TRBJ1-1; 7 positions match TRBD1. J was trimmed by 6 bases and V by 5 bases; bases with no gene match: 9. The CDR3 covers 14 residues. This CDR3 reads CASSQRQGGAEAFF. The CDR3 DNA reads TGTGCCAGCAGTCAACGACAGGGAGGGGCTGAAGCTTTCTTT.

V usage is TRBV12-3 or TRBV12-4 and J usage is TRBJ1-3, with D unclear. The CDR3 sequence is 13 residues long. The V end lost 7 bases, the J end lost 6 bases, and 13 bases lay between the germline ends. The CDR3 DNA follows: TGTGCCAGCATAAAGGGAAACTCAAACACCATATATTTT. Amino acids: CASIKGNSNTIYF.

The chain links TRBV2 to TRBJ2-6, with 9 bases that match TRBD2. This CDR3 has 20 amino acids. J lost 2 bases, V lost 3 bases, and 14 bases had no gene match. CDR1 is SNHLY and CDR2 is FYNNEI in the germline V gene. In DNA, the CDR3 is TGTGCCAGCAGTGATCAGACGTGGAGCGGGAGGACCCCTGGGGCCAACGTCCTGACTTTC. Translation gives CASSDQTWSGRTPGANVLTF. Full variable domain (outside the CDR3, taken from reference TRBV2 and TRBJ2-6): EPEVTQTPSHQVTQMGQEVILRCVPISNHLYFYWYRQILGQKVEFLVSFYNNEISEKSEIFDDQFSVERPDGSNFTLKIRSTKLEDSAMYFCASSDQTWSGRTPGANVLTFGAGSRLTVL.

There are a few counts of this clonotype. The rearrangement uses TRBV6-4 and TRBJ1-2, with D unclear. The V end was cut by 0 bases, the J end by 2 bases, with 13 bases between. Germline lookup yields CDR1 MRHNA and CDR2 SNTAGT. CDR3 length: 16 residues. The CDR3 DNA reads TGTGCCAGCAGTGACTCGAGTCGGAATGGCAACTATGGCTACACCTTC. Translation gives CASSDSSRNGNYGYTF.

The V call is TRBV20-1, the J call TRBJ2-3; 7 bases align to TRBD1. V dropped 4 bases and J dropped 5; count of bases not matched to a gene: 3. CDR3 length equals 12 residues. CDR1 and CDR2 from the germline V gene are DFQATT and SNEGSKA (reference sequence). The CDR3 sequence is CSATYRGDTQYF. In DNA, the CDR3 is TGCAGTGCTACCTACAGGGGAGATACGCAGTATTTT.

This clonotype was seen at least ten times. This rearrangement joins TRBV18 to TRBJ1-1, with 8 bases aligning to TRBD1. Germline CDR1 is KGHSH and CDR2 is LQKENI. The CDR3 runs to 18 residues. After removal of 0 bases from V and 1 base from J, the junction contained 10 bases not matched to a gene. Here the CDR3 DNA reads TGTGCCAGCTCACCACCGACTAGTACAGGGGGAAGGAACACTGAAGCTTTCTTT. Amino acids: CASSPPTSTGGRNTEAFF.

This chain joins TRBV27 and TRBJ2-5; perhaps TRBD1 as D (6 bases). V was cut by 2 bases and J by 4 bases, with 20 bases left in between. CDR3 length: 17 residues. Germline V lookup: CDR1 MNHEY, CDR2 SMNVEV (reference sequence). CDR3 nucleotides: TGTGCCAGCAGTTTACCAAAAAGGCAGGGGACCGGAGAGACCCAGTACTTC. It yields the protein CASSLPKRQGTGETQYF.

This clonotype was seen repeatedly, ten times or more. The chain combines TRBV11-3 with TRBJ2-7, with unresolved D. CDR1 and CDR2 (germline): SGHNT, YENEEA. This CDR3 is built from 15 residues. Trimming cost V 8 bases and J 1 base, with 18 bases left between them. CDR3 sequence (DNA): TGTGCCAGCGGATCCGCCCCGGACGGGTCCTACGAGCAGTACTTC. It specifies CASGSAPDGSYEQYF.

This clonotype has at least ten counts. CDR3 region: CASSLLGGAYEQYF. The CDR3 nucleotides are TGTGCCAGCAGTTTATTGGGAGGGGCCTACGAGCAGTACTTC. The chain has TRBV12-3 or TRBV12-4 and TRBJ2-7, with 7 bases identical to TRBD2. The CDR3 totals 14 residues. The trim removed 2 bases at V and 2 bases at J, leaving 3 bases unmatched.

This clonotype has at least ten counts. The V and J genes are TRBV6-5 and TRBJ1-5; 7 nucleotides align to TRBD1. CDR1 is MNHEY and CDR2 is SVGAGI in the germline V gene. This CDR3 spans 17 amino acids. V lost 0 bases to trimming and J lost 4 bases; unmatched junction nucleotides: 9. CDR3 coding DNA: TGTGCCAGCAGTTACTCGTCTGGACAGGCGATAAATCAGCCCCAGCATTTT. It is translated as CASSYSSGQAINQPQHF.